A single TCR beta chain is shown here with its context. The record originates from a study of T cells in Graves' hyperthyroidism and ophthalmopathy. Per the germline V gene, CDR1 is ENHRY and CDR2 is SYGVKD. The CDR3 loop spans 15 amino acids. Losses at the gene ends were 8 bases for V and 5 bases for J; bases not matched to a gene: 9. Using RNA transcripts as the source, TCR beta CDR3 regions were amplified. HTBI primers drove first-round RT-PCR of the TCR CDR3. TCRdb re-called the multiplex PCR reads with MiXCR, one entry per CDR3 protein. The sample includes some 360,000 distinct CDR3 sequences, over 11% of them seen just once.

Sequencing was performed on blood. This chain connects TRBV10-3 to TRBJ2-5; TRBD2 matches 12 bases. This receptor was obtained from a woman aged 55 to 70 with Graves' hyperthyroidism. CDR3 DNA: TGTGCCATCTCCCTCCTAGCGGGAGGGGGGGAGACCCAGTACTTC. Its translation is CAISLLAGGGETQYF.